This T cell receptor (beta chain) was identified in a study of T cell clones after liver transplantation. About the study: Immunosuppression withdrawal was tried within 2 years after liver transplantation in this trial. Apart from three HCV-positive recipients, transplants were for non-autoimmune, non-viral reasons.

Overall study results and limits: In 5 of 8 subjects, circulating graft-donor-reactive CD4 TCRbeta sequences fell significantly after transplant. Conclusions were preliminary, with small, heterogeneous patient groups.

Profiled with immunoSEQ multiplex PCR; TCRdb holds only in-frame clones, not every one. The repertoire holds about 20,000 clones, with roughly 74% as singletons. The germline gives CDR1 SGHDN, CDR2 FVKESK. CDR3 size: 15 residues. V lost 2 bases and J lost 8; bases outside the gene matches: 5. Note on this clone: Its antigen is unknown.

The sequences come from CD8+ T cells from blood, collected about 56 months after liver transplant. This TCR came from a human patient who received a liver transplant. Some of the T cells may derive from the graft donor. This rearrangement joins TRBV14 to TRBJ2-1; 11 bases match TRBD2. CDR3 protein: CASSQFPLAGDEQFF. The CDR3 coding sequence is TGTGCCAGCAGCCAATTTCCACTAGCGGGGGATGAGCAGTTCTTC. Full variable domain (outside the CDR3, taken from reference TRBV14 and TRBJ2-1): EAGVTQFPSHSVIEKGQTVTLRCDPISGHDNLYWYRRVMGKEIKFLLHFVKESKQDESGMPNNRFLAERTGGTYSTLKVQPAELEDSGVYFCASSQFPLAGDEQFFGPGTRLTVL.